Below are 11 T cell receptor beta chains sequenced from a single sample in a study of response to subunit inactivated influenza vaccine. TCRdb redid the calling of the RT-PCR reads with MiXCR, one entry per CDR3 protein. The sample holds 650,000 to 800,000 distinct CDR3 sequences, around 14% seen once. The specimen was PBMCs from blood, collected roughly 15 days before vaccination. The receptors were sampled from a man in his fifties who received an inactivated influenza vaccine.

This clonotype was counted only a few times. The CDR3 here is CASSQEFGTGSYEQFF. CDR3 nucleotides: TGTGCCAGCAGCCAAGAATTTGGGACAGGGTCGTATGAGCAGTTCTTC. This chain uses TRBV4-2 with TRBJ2-1; 9 nucleotides agree with TRBD1. CDR3 length: 16 amino acids. Germline V lookup: CDR1 LGHNA, CDR2 YNFKEQ. Unmatched junction bases numbered 8, after V lost 0 bases and J lost 8 bases.

This clonotype came up many times. The chain couples TRBV5-1 to TRBJ2-1, with D maybe TRBD2 (6 bases). Germline values: CDR1 SGHRS, CDR2 YFSETQ. V gave up 4 bases and J gave up 5 bases, with 34 bases separating them. The CDR3 is 21 residues long. CDR3 DNA sequence: TGCGCCAGCAGCCGATTCTTCCCCCGGTCAGTTCTTTTGGGGACTCACAATGAGCAGTTCTTC. This encodes CASSRFFPRSVLLGTHNEQFF.

This clonotype was seen only a few times. J is TRBJ2-2 and V is TRBV4-3; 8 nucleotides line up with TRBD1. The trim removed 4 bases at V and 5 bases at J, leaving 6 bases unmatched. In germline, CDR1 is LGHNA, CDR2 YSLEER. The CDR3 is 15 residues long. CDR3 coding DNA: TGCGCCAGCAGCCTCCACAGGGGGTCTACCGGGGAGCTGTTTTTT. It specifies CASSLHRGSTGELFF.

The V call is TRBV10-3, the J call TRBJ2-5; D is perhaps TRBD2 (6 bases). Trimming shortened V by 10 bases and J by 4 bases, and 10 bases separated the two germline ends. Germline loops: CDR1 ENHRY, CDR2 SYGVKD. CDR3 length equals 11 residues. CDR3 coding DNA: TGTGCCACCGCGGGGCGAGAGACCCAGTACTTC. It codes for CATAGRETQYF.

V is TRBV7-9 and J is TRBJ1-1; D is perhaps TRBD1 (6 bases). This CDR3 region has 14 residues. V lost 8 bases and J 1 base, leaving 14 bases between the germline ends. CDR1 is SEHNR and CDR2 is FQNEAQ in the germline V gene (reference sequence). The CDR3 loop reads CASERGSGNTEAFF. DNA of the CDR3: TGTGCCAGCGAGAGGGGGTCGGGGAACACTGAAGCTTTCTTT.

This clonotype turned up a few times. The V and J genes are TRBV27 and TRBJ2-1; TRBD2 agrees at 8 bases. CDR1 MNHEY and CDR2 SMNVEV come from the germline V gene (reference sequence). J was trimmed by 4 bases and V by 5 bases; bases with no gene match: 7. The CDR3 has 15 residues. CDR3 loop: CASSQRGGLYNEQFF. The CDR3 nucleotides read TGTGCCAGCAGTCAACGGGGGGGCCTTTACAATGAGCAGTTCTTC.

The V and J genes are TRBV27 and TRBJ2-5; D is ambiguous. V was pared by 5 bases and J by 2 bases, with 9 bases between. There are 13 residues in the CDR3. The germline V gene has CDR1 MNHEY and CDR2 SMNVEV (reference sequence). The CDR3 sequence: CASSSLNQETQYF. The CDR3 DNA sequence: TGTGCCAGCAGTAGTCTAAATCAAGAGACCCAGTACTTC.

The chain combines TRBV12-3 or TRBV12-4 with TRBJ1-1; 7 bases are shared with TRBD1. CDR3 length: 15 amino acids. V was clipped by 8 bases and J by 5 bases; unmatched bases: 14. The CDR3 here is CASGAVTGSGTEAFF. The CDR3 DNA follows: TGTGCCAGCGGCGCCGTGACAGGGAGCGGGACTGAAGCTTTCTTT.

The chain carries TRBV12-3 or TRBV12-4 and TRBJ2-1; D unclear. Trimming took off 6 bases at V and 10 bases at J, with 13 bases between the two ends. The CDR3 is made up of 12 amino acids. The CDR3 region has the DNA TGTGCCAGCAGCCTTCAAATTTGGGAGCAGTTCTTC. Translation gives CASSLQIWEQFF.

J is TRBJ1-1 and V is TRBV6-5; D not resolved. Germline V lookup: CDR1 MNHEY, CDR2 SVGAGI. CDR3 length: 16 residues. Trimming removed 0 bases at V and 0 bases at J, with 11 bases between. CDR3 nucleotide sequence: TGTGCCAGCAGTTACTCGAGGAACAGCATGAACACTGAAGCTTTCTTT. Encoded protein: CASSYSRNSMNTEAFF.

This clonotype has only a few counts. The rearrangement uses TRBV4-1 and TRBJ1-1; perhaps TRBD1 as D (5 bases). Germline V lookup: CDR1 MGHRA, CDR2 YSYEKL. The CDR3 contains 15 residues. Trimming removed 3 bases at V and 1 base at J, with 12 bases between. As DNA, the CDR3 is TGCGCCAGCAGCCAGATGGGACGAAAGAACACTGAAGCTTTCTTT. It encodes CASSQMGRKNTEAFF.